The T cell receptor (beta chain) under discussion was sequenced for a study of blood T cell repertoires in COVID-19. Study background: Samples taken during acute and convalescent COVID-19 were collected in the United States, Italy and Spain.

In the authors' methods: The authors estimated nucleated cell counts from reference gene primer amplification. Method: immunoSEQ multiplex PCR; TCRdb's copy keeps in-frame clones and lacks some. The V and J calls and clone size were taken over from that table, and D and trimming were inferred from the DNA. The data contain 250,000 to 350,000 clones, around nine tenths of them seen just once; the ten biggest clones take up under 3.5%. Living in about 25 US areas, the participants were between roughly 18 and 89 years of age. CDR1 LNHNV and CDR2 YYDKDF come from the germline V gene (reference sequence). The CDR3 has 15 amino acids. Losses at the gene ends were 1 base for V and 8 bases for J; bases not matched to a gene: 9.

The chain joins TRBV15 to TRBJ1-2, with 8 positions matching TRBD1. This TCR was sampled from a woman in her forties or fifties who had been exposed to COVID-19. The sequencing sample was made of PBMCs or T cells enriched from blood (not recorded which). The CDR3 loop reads CATSRGPTGVGGYTF. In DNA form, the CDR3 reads TGTGCCACCAGCAGAGGCCCGACAGGGGTGGGAGGCTACACCTTC.